This T cell receptor beta chain was profiled in a study of cytomegalovirus exposure and HLA in healthy donors. This clone has a handful of counts. Sequencing used immunoSEQ multiplex PCR; TCRdb keeps in-frame clones, though not all of them. The top ten hold approximately 0.88% of the sample, which has about 280,000 clones, roughly 90% seen once. CDR1 and CDR2 (germline): PRHDT, FYEKMQ (reference sequence). The V gene lost 0 bases and the J gene lost 7 bases, with 10 bases spanning the gap. The CDR3 has 14 amino acids. The specimen sequenced was PBMCs. J is TRBJ2-4 and V is TRBV13; maybe TRBD2 (6 bases). The TCR sequence derives from a young woman in good health and CMV-seronegative. CDR3 sequence (DNA): TGTGCCAGCAGCTTAGGACTAGGGAGGAACATTCAGTACTTC. It yields the protein CASSLGLGRNIQYF.